This T cell receptor (beta chain) came from a study of immune characteristics of hereditary and idiopathic chronic pancreatitis. Study-level background: The study profiled local pancreatic immune cells and TCRbeta repertoires in hereditary and idiopathic chronic pancreatitis compared with control organ donor pancreases. In total, 5 control pancreases, under ten hereditary chronic pancreatitis pancreases and about 6 idiopathic chronic pancreatitis pancreases underwent TCRbeta sequencing. The gDNA-based approach was chosen because it involved minimal in vitro experimental manipulation of pancreas-infiltrating T cells. The paper's findings and limits, for the study overall: Because patient tissue could be obtained only at the time of TPIAT, immune findings may have been influenced by differences in disease duration. Chronic pancreatitis caused by alcohol use was not included in the study. Among some 14 chronic pancreatitis patients, the number of productive TCR rearrangements showed a positive correlation with disease severity scores. Both chronic pancreatitis groups showed significantly increased TCRbeta repertoire diversity and reduced clonality versus controls. Differences in Vbeta-Jbeta gene family usage, including TRBV10, TRBV19, TRBV23 and TRBV5, were found between hereditary and idiopathic chronic pancreatitis.

To note about this clone: The specificity of this receptor is unknown. No much larger clone exists at a distance of one base, and base qualities are not known.

Chronic pancreatitis pancreas tissue came from patients undergoing total pancreatectomy with islet autotransplantation (TPIAT). The chronic pancreatitis patients who were included had no known history of diabetes. For TCRbeta sequencing, genomic DNA was extracted directly from bulk pancreas tissue without sorting T cells. No particular cause of disease was identified in the patients with idiopathic chronic pancreatitis. At two US centers, pancreas tissues from patients and organ donors were collected on a consecutive basis. Including cysteine and phenylalanine, the CDR3 has 15 amino acids. The read is trimmed to its CDR3 DNA, 45 bases read in frame from base 1. According to the germline V gene (reference sequence), CDR1 reads SGHNT and CDR2 reads YYREEE. V was cut back by 0 bases and J by 1 base, leaving a gap of 10 bases between them. The library was made by the immunoSEQ multiplex PCR assay. The TCRbeta CDR3 region and adjacent sequences were amplified and sequenced from pancreatic genomic DNA. From the authors' description of their analysis: Productive clonality and productive rearrangement counts were measured along with repertoire diversity, which was expressed as a mean normalized Shannon-Wiener index. Control and chronic pancreatitis repertoire metrics were compared by means of the nonparametric Mann-Whitney U test. Shared clonotypes were defined as CDR3beta sequences with identical amino acid composition and length across subjects. TCRdb provides this immuneACCESS table in a form limited to in-frame rearrangements. Some clones are lacking; in checked studies, under half of them reflect an unresolved V gene, and why the rest are absent is not known. V and J calls plus clone size are reproduced from that table; the DNA served to infer D and trimming. This sample has about 950 clones in its table, and around 70% of those were observed once. The top ten hold 16% of the sample.

The chain is encoded by TRBV5-4 joined to TRBJ2-5, with no confidently assigned D gene. This sequence originates from a human donor with chronic pancreatitis. Sequencing was done on a sample of pancreas tissue with idiopathic chronic pancreatitis. The cell subset or site label, read with the paper, signifies: chronic pancreatitis without an identified cause. Here the CDR3 is given as CASSLDTTSQETQYF. The nucleotide sequence is given as TGTGCCAGCAGCTTGGACACCACAAGCCAAGAGACCCAGTACTTC.